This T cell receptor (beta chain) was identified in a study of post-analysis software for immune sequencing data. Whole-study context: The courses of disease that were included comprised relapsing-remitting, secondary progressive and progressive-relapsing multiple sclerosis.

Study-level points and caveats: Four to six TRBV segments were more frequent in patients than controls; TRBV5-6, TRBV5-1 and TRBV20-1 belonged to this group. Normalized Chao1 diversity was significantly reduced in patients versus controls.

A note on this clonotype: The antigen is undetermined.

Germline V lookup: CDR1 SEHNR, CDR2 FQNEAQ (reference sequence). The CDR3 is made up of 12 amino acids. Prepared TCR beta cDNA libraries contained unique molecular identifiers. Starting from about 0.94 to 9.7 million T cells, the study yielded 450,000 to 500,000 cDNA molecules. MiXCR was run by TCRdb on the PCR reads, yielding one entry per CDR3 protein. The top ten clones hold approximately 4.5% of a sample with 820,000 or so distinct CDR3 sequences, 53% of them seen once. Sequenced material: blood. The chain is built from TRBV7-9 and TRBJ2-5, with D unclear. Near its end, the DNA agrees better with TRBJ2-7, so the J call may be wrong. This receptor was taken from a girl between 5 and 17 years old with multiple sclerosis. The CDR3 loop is CASSVRTDEQYF. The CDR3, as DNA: TGTGCCAGCAGCGTGAGGACGGACGAGCAGTACTTC.